This T cell receptor beta chain was captured in a study of radiation and T cells in renal cell carcinoma. In germline, CDR1 is SGHTA, CDR2 FQGTGA. The CDR3 covers 15 residues. The V end was cut by 0 bases, the J end by 1 base, with 8 bases between. Sequencing used immunoSEQ multiplex PCR; TCRdb keeps in-frame clones, though not all of them. The sample consists of about 78,000 clones, roughly nine tenths of them appearing once. This sample's time point: blood 4 weeks post-SBRT, at nephrectomy. As for treatment: 15 Gy SBRT to primary tumor, nephrectomy 4 weeks later. Nephrectomy followed 15 Gy stereotactic body radiation by 4 weeks.

This TCR derives from a woman in her 70s with renal cell carcinoma. The chain uses TRBV7-3 and TRBJ2-3; D unclear. Sequenced material: blood, taken from a patient whose treatment included radiotherapy and nephrectomy. This chain's CDR3 is CASSLTSRGTDTQYF. In nucleotides, the CDR3 is TGTGCCAGCAGCTTAACGTCTCGGGGCACAGATACGCAGTATTTT.